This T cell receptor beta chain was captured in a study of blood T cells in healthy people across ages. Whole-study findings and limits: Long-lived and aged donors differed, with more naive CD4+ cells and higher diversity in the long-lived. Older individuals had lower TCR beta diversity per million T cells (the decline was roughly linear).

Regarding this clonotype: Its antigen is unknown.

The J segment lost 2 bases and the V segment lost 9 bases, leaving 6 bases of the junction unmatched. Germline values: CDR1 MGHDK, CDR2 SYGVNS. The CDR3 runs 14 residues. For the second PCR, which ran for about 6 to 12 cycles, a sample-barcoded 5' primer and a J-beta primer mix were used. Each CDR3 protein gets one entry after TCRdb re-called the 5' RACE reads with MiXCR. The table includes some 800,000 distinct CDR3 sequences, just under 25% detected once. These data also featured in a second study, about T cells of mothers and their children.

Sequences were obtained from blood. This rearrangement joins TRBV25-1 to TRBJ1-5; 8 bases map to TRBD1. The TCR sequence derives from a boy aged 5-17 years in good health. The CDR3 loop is CASRPGQGNQPQHF. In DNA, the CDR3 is TGTGCCAGTCGGCCGGGACAGGGCAATCAGCCCCAGCATTTT.